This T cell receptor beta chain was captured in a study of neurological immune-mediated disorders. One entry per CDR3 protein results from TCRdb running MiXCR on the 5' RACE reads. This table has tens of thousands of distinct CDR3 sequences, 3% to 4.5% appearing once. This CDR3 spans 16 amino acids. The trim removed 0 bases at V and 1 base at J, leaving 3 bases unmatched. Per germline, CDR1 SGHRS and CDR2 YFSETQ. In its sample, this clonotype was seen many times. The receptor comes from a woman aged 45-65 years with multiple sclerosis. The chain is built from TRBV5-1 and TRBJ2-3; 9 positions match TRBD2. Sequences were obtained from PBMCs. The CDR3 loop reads CASSLDIAGGTDTQYF. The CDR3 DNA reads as TGCGCCAGCAGCTTGGATATAGCGGGGGGCACAGATACGCAGTATTTT.